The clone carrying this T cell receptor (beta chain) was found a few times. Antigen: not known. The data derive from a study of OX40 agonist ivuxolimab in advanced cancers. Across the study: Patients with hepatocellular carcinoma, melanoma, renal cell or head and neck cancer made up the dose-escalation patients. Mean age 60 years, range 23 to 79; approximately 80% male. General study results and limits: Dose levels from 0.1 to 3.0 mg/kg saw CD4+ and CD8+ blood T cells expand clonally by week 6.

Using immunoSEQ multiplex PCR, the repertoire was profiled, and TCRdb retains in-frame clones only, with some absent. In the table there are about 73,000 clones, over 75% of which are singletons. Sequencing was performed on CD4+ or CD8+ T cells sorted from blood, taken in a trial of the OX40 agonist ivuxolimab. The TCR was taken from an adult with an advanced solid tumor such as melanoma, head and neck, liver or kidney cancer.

The CDR3 DNA sequence: TGCGCCAGCAGCTCCGGACAGGGAACCTACGAGCAGTACTTC. Encoded protein: CASSSGQGTYEQYF. V is TRBV5-1 and J is TRBJ2-7, with TRBD1 matching over 8 bases. CDR1 SGHRS and CDR2 YFSETQ come from the germline V gene. The length of the CDR3 is 14 residues. The J segment lost 2 bases and the V segment lost 3 bases, leaving 4 bases of the junction unmatched.